This entry concerns a single T cell receptor (beta chain). Sequencing of TCR beta drew on CD8+ and CD4+ T cells from blood. All included Susac syndrome patients satisfied recently defined diagnostic criteria for definite or probable disease. The data stem from a study of CD8 T cells in Susac syndrome. Reverse transcription of roughly 0.5 to 1 ug RNA used random hexamers. MiXCR, applied by TCRdb to the immunoSEQ multiplex PCR reads, yields one record per CDR3 protein. There are about 240,000 distinct CDR3 sequences in the sample; 90% to 97% occur only once, and approximately 0.1% lies in the top ten. Germline V gene sequence: CDR1 MDHEN, CDR2 SYDVKM. V lost 6 bases, J lost 6 bases, and 12 bases lay in between. This CDR3 region has 12 residues.

Sequencing used CD4+ T cells from PBMCs. This receptor was taken from a human donor with Susac syndrome. The chain is built from TRBV28 and TRBJ2-7; D ambiguous. CDR3 sequence: CASRPTNSEQYF. CDR3 in DNA: TGTGCCAGCAGACCGACCAACAGCGAGCAGTACTTC.